The 7 T cell receptor beta chains in this list originate from one sample, sequenced in a study of shared clonotypes between healthy human individuals. TCRdb's copy holds only in-frame clones and misses some; the assay was immunoSEQ multiplex PCR. The table lists roughly 2 million clones, about 94% of them singletons. The sample consisted of naive CD4+ T cells sorted from blood. Subset given: CD45RA+ positively selected. The receptors come from a man between 18 and 35 years old in good health.

The chain joins TRBV6-5 to TRBJ1-2, with D possibly TRBD1 on 5 matching bases. Trimming took 0 bases from V and 14 from J, leaving 19 bases between them. Per germline, CDR1 MNHEY and CDR2 SVGAGI. This CDR3 comprises 14 residues. The CDR3 protein is CASSYSPGATTGTF. The CDR3 DNA follows: TGTGCCAGCAGTTACTCGCCCGGGGCCACTACGGGGACCTTC.

The rearrangement joins TRBV28 to TRBJ1-2; no reliable D call. V was cut by 6 bases and J by 4 bases, with 9 bases left in between. Germline values: CDR1 MDHEN, CDR2 SYDVKM. The CDR3 extends over 12 amino acids. The CDR3 bases are TGTGCCAGCAGCGTGAGCAGCTATGGCTACACCTTC. This encodes CASSVSSYGYTF.

The V and J genes are TRBV28 and TRBJ2-7; TRBD2 matches 13 bases. The V segment lost 6 bases and the J segment 4 bases; nucleotides outside the gene matches: 6. The V gene's germline CDR1 is MDHEN and CDR2 SYDVKM. The CDR3 covers 15 residues. This CDR3 is CASSRTSGSRYEQYF. The CDR3 bases are TGTGCCAGCAGCCGGACTAGCGGGAGTCGATACGAGCAGTACTTC. The variable domain in full, completed from reference TRBV28 and TRBJ2-7, reads DVKVTQSSRYLVKRTGEKVFLECVQDMDHENMFWYRQDPGLGLRLIYFSYDVKMKEKGDIPEGYSVSREKKERFSLILESASTNQTSMYLCASSRTSGSRYEQYFGPGTRLTVT.

Notes on this clone: Relative to the germline gene, one junction end is altered; a read error may explain this. The chain employs TRBV2 and TRBJ1-5; 8 nucleotides line up with TRBD1. Germline CDR1 reads SNHLY; CDR2 reads FYNNEI. CDR3 length: 14 amino acids. CDR3 DNA sequence: TGTGCCAGCAGTGAAGCAGGTTCGAGACAGGGGTGGGTTTTT. Residues: CASSEAGSRQGWVF. The full variable domain, its missing parts supplied by reference TRBV2 and TRBJ1-5, is EPEVTQTPSHQVTQMGQEVILRCVPISNHLYFYWYRQILGQKVEFLVSFYNNEISEKSEIFDDQFSVERPDGSNFTLKIRSTKLEDSAMYFCASSEAGSRQGWVFGDGTRLSIL.

The chain carries TRBV6-5 and TRBJ2-2, with unresolved D. This CDR3 is built from 12 residues. Germline CDR1 MNHEY, CDR2 SVGAGI. Trimming left V 7 bases short and J 4 bases short, with 7 bases between. Written as DNA, the CDR3 is TGTGCCAGCAAAGAATCCACCGGGGAGCTGTTTTTT. As protein: CASKESTGELFF.

The V and J genes are TRBV6-1 and TRBJ2-1, with D unclear. The CDR3 consists of 12 residues. V lost 8 bases and J lost 2, with 7 bases in between. Germline V lookup: CDR1 MNHNS, CDR2 SASEGT. The CDR3 reads CASERAYNEQFF. Written as DNA, the CDR3 is TGTGCCAGCGAGCGAGCCTACAATGAGCAGTTCTTC.

The chain employs TRBV5-1 and TRBJ2-7, with 10 positions matching TRBD1. V was pared by 5 bases and J by 1 base, with 9 bases of the junction left unmatched. CDR3 length equals 16 residues. The germline CDR1 and CDR2 sequences are SGHRS and YFSETQ. The CDR3 sequence: CASRRAGTGESYEQYF. The CDR3 region has the DNA TGCGCCAGCAGGCGGGCCGGGACAGGGGAATCCTACGAGCAGTACTTC.